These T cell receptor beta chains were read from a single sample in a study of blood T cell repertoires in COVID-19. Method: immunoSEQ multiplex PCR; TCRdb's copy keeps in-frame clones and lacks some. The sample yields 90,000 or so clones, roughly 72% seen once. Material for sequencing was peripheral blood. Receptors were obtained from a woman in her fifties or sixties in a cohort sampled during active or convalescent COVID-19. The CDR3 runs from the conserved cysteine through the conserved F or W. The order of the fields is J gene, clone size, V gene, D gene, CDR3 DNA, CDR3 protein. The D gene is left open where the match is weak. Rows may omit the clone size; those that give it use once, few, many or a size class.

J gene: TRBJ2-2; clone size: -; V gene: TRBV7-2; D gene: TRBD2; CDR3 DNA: TGTGCCAGCAGCCCCAGGGTGCGGGAGGCCGGGGAGCTGTTTTTT; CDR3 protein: CASSPRVREAGELFF
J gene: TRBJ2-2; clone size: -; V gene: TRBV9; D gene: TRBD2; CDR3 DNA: TGTGCCAGCAGTAGACTAGCGGGGAACACCGGGGAGCTGTTTTTT; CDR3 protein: CASSRLAGNTGELFF
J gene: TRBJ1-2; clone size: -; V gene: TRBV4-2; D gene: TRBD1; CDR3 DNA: TGTGCCAGCAGCCACCCGGGACAGGGTAACTATGGCTACACCTTC; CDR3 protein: CASSHPGQGNYGYTF
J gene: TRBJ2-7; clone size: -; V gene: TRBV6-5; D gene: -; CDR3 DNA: TGTGCCAGCAGCTATCGCTACTCTGTAGAGCAGTACTTC; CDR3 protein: CASSYRYSVEQYF
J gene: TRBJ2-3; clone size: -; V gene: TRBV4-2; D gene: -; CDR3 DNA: TGTGCCAGCAGCCCAAACGAGGGTACTAGCACAGATACGCAGTATTTT; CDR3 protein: CASSPNEGTSTDTQYF
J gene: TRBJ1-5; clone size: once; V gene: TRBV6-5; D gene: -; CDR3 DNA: TGTGCCAGCAGTTACTCCTTCGGGTACGGCAATCAGCCCCAGCATTTT; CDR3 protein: CASSYSFGYGNQPQHF
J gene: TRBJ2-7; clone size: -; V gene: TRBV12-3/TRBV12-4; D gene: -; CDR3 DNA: TGTGCCAGCAAACACGAGGGTGCCTACGAGCAGTACTTC; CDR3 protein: CASKHEGAYEQYF
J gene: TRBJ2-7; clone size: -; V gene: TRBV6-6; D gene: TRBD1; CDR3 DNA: TGTGCCAGCAGGGGGACAGGTGGACCCTACGAGCAGTACTTC; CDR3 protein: CASRGTGGPYEQYF
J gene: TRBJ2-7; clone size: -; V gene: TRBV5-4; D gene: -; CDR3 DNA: TGTGCCAGCAGCGGCGGTGGATGGCACGAGCAGTACTTC; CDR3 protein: CASSGGGWHEQYF
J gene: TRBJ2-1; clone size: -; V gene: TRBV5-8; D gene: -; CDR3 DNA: TGTGCCAGCAGCTTAGGACAGAACTCCTACAATGAGCAGTTCTTC; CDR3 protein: CASSLGQNSYNEQFF
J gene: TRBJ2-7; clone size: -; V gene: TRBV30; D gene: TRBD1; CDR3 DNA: TGTGCCTGGAGACGGGACAGCCCCTACGAGCAGTACTTC; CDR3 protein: CAWRRDSPYEQYF
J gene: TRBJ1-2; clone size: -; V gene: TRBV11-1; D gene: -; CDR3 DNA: TGTGCCAGCAGCGTTCGAGGGACGCGGGGGAACTATGGCTACACCTTC; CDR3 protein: CASSVRGTRGNYGYTF
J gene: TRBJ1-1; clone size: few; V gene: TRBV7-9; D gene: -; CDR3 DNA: TGTGCCAGCAGCTTAGAACGAGGTCTGGGGGGCACTGAAGCTTTCTTT; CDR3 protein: CASSLERGLGGTEAFF
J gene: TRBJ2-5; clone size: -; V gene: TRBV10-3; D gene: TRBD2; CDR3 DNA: TGTGCCATCAGTGATACTAGCGGGGGCCAAGAGACCCAGTACTTC; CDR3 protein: CAISDTSGGQETQYF
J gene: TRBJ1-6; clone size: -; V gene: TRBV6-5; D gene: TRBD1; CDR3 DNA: TGTGCCAGCAGTTACCGGGACAGGGGGTTTTCACCCCTCCACTTT; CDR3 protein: CASSYRDRGFSPLHF
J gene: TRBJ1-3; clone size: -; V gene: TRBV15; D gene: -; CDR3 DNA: TGTGCCACCAGCAATACCGGGCGGGACACCATATATTTT; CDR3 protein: CATSNTGRDTIYF
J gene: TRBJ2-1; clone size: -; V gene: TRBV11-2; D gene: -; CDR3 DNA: TGTGCCAGCAGCTTAGGGCGTGTAGAGCGGACGGGCCTGTATGAGCAGTTCTTC; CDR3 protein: CASSLGRVERTGLYEQFF
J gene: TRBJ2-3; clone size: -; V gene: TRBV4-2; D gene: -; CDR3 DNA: TGTGCCAGCAGCCAAGAACAGGGTGGTAGCACAGATACGCAGTATTTT; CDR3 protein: CASSQEQGGSTDTQYF
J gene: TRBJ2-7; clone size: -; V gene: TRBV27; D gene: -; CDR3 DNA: TGTGCCAGCAGTTTCCGATTTGTGGGGGGTTCCCTCTCCTACGAGCAGTACTTC; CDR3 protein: CASSFRFVGGSLSYEQYF
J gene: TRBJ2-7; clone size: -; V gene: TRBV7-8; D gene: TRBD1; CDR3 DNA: TGTGCCAGCAGTTTAGACAGGGGGCAATATAACGAGCAGTACTTC; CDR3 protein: CASSLDRGQYNEQYF
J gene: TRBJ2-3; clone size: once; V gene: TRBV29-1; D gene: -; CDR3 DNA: TGCAGCGACCGGAGCACAGATACGCAGTATTTT; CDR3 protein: CSDRSTDTQYF
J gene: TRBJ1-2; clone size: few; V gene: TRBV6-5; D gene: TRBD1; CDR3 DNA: TGTGCCAGCGGGGACAGGGCTAACTATGGCTACACCTTC; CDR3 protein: CASGDRANYGYTF
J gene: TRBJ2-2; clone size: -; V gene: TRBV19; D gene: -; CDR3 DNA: TGTGCCAGTAGTATAAAAGGGGACACCGGGGAGCTGTTTTTT; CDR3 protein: CASSIKGDTGELFF
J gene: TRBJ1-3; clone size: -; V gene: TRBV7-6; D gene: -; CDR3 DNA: TGTGCCAGCAGCTTACTGTCTGGAAACACCATATATTTT; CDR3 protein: CASSLLSGNTIYF
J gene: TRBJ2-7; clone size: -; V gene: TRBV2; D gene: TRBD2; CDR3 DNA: TGTGCCAGCAGCTCGGGACTAGCGGCTTTCTGGGGGCAGTACTTC; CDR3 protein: CASSSGLAAFWGQYF
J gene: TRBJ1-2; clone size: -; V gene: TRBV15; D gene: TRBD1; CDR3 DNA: TGTGCCACCAGCGTAGCCGGGACAGGCCACCGTGGCTACACCTTC; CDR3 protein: CATSVAGTGHRGYTF
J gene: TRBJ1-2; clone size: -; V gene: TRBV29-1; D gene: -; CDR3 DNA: TGCAGCGCAGCCACAGGGAACTATGGCTACACCTTC; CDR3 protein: CSAATGNYGYTF
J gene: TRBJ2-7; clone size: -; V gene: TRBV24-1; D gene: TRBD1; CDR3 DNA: TGTGCCACCAGTGACCTGGGACAGGGAACGAGCTCCTACGAGCAGTACTTC; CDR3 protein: CATSDLGQGTSSYEQYF
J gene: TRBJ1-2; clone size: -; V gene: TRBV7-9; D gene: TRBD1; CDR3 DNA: TGTGCCAGCAGCCCCACCGAAGGCAGGGGGCGAGAGGGCTACACCTTC; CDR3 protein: CASSPTEGRGREGYTF